These T cell receptor beta chains were read from a single sample in a study of cytomegalovirus exposure and HLA in healthy donors. Measured with immunoSEQ multiplex PCR; TCRdb has only the in-frame clones, and not every one. This sample yields over 150,000 clones, of which about 80% are seen a single time; under 2.5% belongs to the top ten. Sequencing used PBMCs. The source of these receptors is a woman younger than 45 in good health and CMV-seronegative. Each CDR3 is given with its conserved first and last residue. The D gene is left open where the match is weak. For some rows the clone size is stated as once, few or many, or as a class when expanded; others skip it.

abundance,v_gene,j_gene,d_gene,CDR3nt,CDR3aa
-,TRBV4-3,TRBJ2-1,-,TGCGCCAGCAGCCAAGATCGTGGCGGCCAGCAGTTCTTC,CASSQDRGGQQFF
-,TRBV11-1,TRBJ1-1,-,TGTGCCAGCAGCCTCGGGGGGGGAATCACTGAAGCTTTCTTT,CASSLGGGITEAFF
-,TRBV19,TRBJ2-7,TRBD2,TGTGCCAGTAGTCTAGCGGGGGACTACGAGCAGTACTTC,CASSLAGDYEQYF
-,TRBV2,TRBJ2-3,TRBD2,TGTGCCAGCAGAGGTAGCGGGACACTGCCCACGCCGCAGTATTTT,CASRGSGTLPTPQYF
-,TRBV4-2,TRBJ2-6,TRBD1,TGTGCCAGCAGCCAAGAAGGGGGCTCTGGGGCCAACGGCCTGACTTTC,CASSQEGGSGANGLTF
-,TRBV10-3,TRBJ2-2,-,TGTGCCATCAGTGAGAGGGGGAGTTCGAACACCGGGGAGCTGTTTTTT,CAISERGSSNTGELFF
-,TRBV27,TRBJ2-3,-,TGTGCCAGCAGAACAGGGGGGGTGAGCCCCACAGATACGCAGTATTTT,CASRTGGVSPTDTQYF
-,TRBV19,TRBJ1-1,TRBD1,TGTGCCAGTAGTATAGGGGGGACAGGGACTTGGACTGAAGCTTTCTTT,CASSIGGTGTWTEAFF
-,TRBV30,TRBJ1-2,TRBD1,TGTGCCTGGAGTGTAACTTCCGGGACAGGGAGCTACACCTTC,CAWSVTSGTGSYTF
few,TRBV13,TRBJ2-4,TRBD1,TGTGCCAGCAGCTTGGGGCTGGGACAGGGGGCGAACATTCAGTACTTC,CASSLGLGQGANIQYF
-,TRBV6-5,TRBJ1-2,-,TGTGCCAGCAGTCCGACCTCAGGGGCCTATGGCTACACCTTC,CASSPTSGAYGYTF
few,TRBV5-4,TRBJ2-2,TRBD1,TGTGCCAGCAGCTGGGGCAGGGGGTCGGTCGGGGAGCTGTTTTTT,CASSWGRGSVGELFF
-,TRBV28,TRBJ2-5,TRBD2,TGTGCCAGCAGTCCACGACTAGCGGGACCGTGGGAGACCCAGTACTTC,CASSPRLAGPWETQYF
few,TRBV6-1,TRBJ1-6,-,TGTGCCAGCAGTGAAGTCACAGGCGGATCACCCCTCCACTTT,CASSEVTGGSPLHF
-,TRBV29-1,TRBJ2-1,TRBD1,TGCAGCGCACAGACAGGGGCGCTGGGGCAGTTCTTC,CSAQTGALGQFF
-,TRBV9,TRBJ2-7,TRBD1,TGTGCCAGCAGCGTAGGGGACAGGGTGTCCGAGCAGTACTTC,CASSVGDRVSEQYF
-,TRBV5-1,TRBJ2-7,-,TGCGCCAGCAGCTTGGCTGGCGGGGTATCCTACGAGCAGTACTTC,CASSLAGGVSYEQYF
few,TRBV18,TRBJ2-5,-,TGTGCCAGCTCACCAAACAGCCAAGAGACCCAGTACTTC,CASSPNSQETQYF